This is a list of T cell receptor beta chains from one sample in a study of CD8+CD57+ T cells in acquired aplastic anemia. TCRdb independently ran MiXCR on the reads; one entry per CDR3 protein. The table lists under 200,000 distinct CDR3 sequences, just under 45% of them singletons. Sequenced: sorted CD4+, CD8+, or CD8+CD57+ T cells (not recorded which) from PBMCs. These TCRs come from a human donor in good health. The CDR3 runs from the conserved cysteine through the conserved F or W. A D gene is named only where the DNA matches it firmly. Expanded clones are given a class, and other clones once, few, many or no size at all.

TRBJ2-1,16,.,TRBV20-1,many,CSASLGPASSYNEQFF,TGCAGTGCTAGTTTGGGACCAGCGAGCTCCTACAATGAGCAGTTCTTC
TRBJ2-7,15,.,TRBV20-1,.,CSARADVLGPYEQYF,TGCAGTGCTAGAGCTGACGTCTTAGGGCCCTACGAGCAGTACTTC
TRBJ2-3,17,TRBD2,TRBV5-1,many,CASSPGLAVPSRDTQYF,TGCGCCAGCAGCCCGGGACTAGCGGTTCCATCCAGAGATACGCAGTATTTT
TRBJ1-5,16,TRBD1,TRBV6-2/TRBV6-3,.,CANSGRDRAGNQPQHF,TGTGCCAACAGTGGCCGGGACAGGGCCGGCAATCAGCCCCAGCATTTT
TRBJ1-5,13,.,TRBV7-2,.,CASSLSTRQPQHF,TGTGCCAGCAGCTTATCTACCCGGCAGCCCCAGCATTTT
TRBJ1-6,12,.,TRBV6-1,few,CASSPGNSPLHF,TGTGCCAGCAGCCCAGGGAATTCACCCCTCCACTTT
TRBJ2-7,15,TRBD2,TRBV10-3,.,CAISSLAGEVGEQYF,TGTGCCATCAGTTCGCTAGCGGGGGAAGTAGGTGAGCAGTACTTC
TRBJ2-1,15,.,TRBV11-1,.,CASSFLDALSNEQFF,TGTGCCAGCAGCTTTTTAGATGCCTTGAGTAATGAGCAGTTCTTC
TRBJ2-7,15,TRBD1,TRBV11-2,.,CASSSGQGNAYEQYF,TGTGCCAGCAGCTCCGGACAGGGAAATGCCTACGAGCAGTACTTC
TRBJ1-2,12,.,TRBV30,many,CAWSVLSYGYTF,TGTGCCTGGAGTGTACTCAGCTATGGCTACACCTTC
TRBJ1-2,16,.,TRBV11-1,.,CASSSGQLHNYYGYTF,TGTGCCAGCAGCTCCGGACAGTTGCATAATTACTATGGCTACACCTTC
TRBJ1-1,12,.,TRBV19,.,CASSWWNTEAFF,TGTGCCAGTAGTTGGTGGAACACTGAAGCTTTCTTT
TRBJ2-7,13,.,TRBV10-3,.,CAISVSDTGEQYF,TGTGCCATCAGTGTGTCGGACACCGGGGAGCAGTACTTC
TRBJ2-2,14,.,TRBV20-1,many,CSARNPGPQGELFF,TGCAGTGCTAGAAACCCCGGCCCCCAAGGGGAGCTGTTTTTT
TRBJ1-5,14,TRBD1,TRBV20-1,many,CSVRGEHSNQPQHF,TGCAGTGTCAGGGGGGAGCATAGCAATCAGCCCCAGCATTTT
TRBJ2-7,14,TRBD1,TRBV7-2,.,CASSFGDSPYEQYF,TGTGCCAGCAGCTTTGGGGACAGTCCCTACGAGCAGTACTTC
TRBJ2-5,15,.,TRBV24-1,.,CATSDPTGAWETQYF,TGTGCCACCAGTGATCCTACAGGAGCGTGGGAGACCCAGTACTTC
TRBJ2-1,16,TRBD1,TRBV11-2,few,CASSSYRDRAYNEQFF,TGTGCCAGCAGCTCTTACCGGGACAGGGCCTACAATGAGCAGTTCTTC
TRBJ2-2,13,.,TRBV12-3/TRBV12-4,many,CASSQTDTGELFF,TGTGCCAGCAGTCAGACGGACACCGGGGAGCTGTTTTTT
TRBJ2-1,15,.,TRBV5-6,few,CASSLEGVSYNEQFF,TGTGCCAGCAGCTTGGAAGGGGTCTCCTACAATGAGCAGTTCTTC
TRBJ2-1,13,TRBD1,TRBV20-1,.,CSAPRQGGDEQFF,TGCAGTGCTCCGAGACAGGGTGGGGATGAGCAGTTCTTC
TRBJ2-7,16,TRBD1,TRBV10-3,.,CASSRPSDRGPYEQYF,TGTGCCAGCAGCCGCCCTAGCGACAGGGGACCCTACGAGCAGTACTTC
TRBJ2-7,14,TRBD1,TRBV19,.,CASRLRQGMAEQYF,TGTGCCAGTAGGCTGCGACAGGGGATGGCCGAGCAGTACTTC
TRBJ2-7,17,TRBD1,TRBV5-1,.,CASSSPPGQGRTYEQYF,TGCGCCAGCAGCTCACCACCCGGACAGGGGAGGACCTACGAGCAGTACTTC
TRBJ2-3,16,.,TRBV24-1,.,CATSGMRTASTDTQYF,TGTGCCACCAGTGGGATGAGGACTGCTAGCACAGATACGCAGTATTTT
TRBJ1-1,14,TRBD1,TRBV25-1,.,CASSETGRNTEAFF,TGTGCCAGCAGTGAGACAGGGAGGAACACTGAAGCTTTCTTT
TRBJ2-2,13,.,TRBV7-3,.,CASSLAEGGELFF,TGTGCCAGCAGCTTGGCAGAAGGGGGGGAGCTGTTTTTT